This T cell receptor (beta chain) originates from a study of a mutant IDH1 vaccine in newly diagnosed glioma. Background on the study: The initiation of vaccination occurred 4-6 weeks after radiotherapy alone, or with temozolomide cycles. The therapy given earlier, which was standard therapy, consisted of radiotherapy, temozolomide, or both, and most of the patients received both.

With regard to this clone: Its target is unknown.

Documented time point: week 47, end of study. Each dose of the vaccine consisted of 300 ug of mutant IDH1 20-mer peptide, with topical imiquimod. Eight vaccine doses were administered to patients at weeks 1, 3, 5, 7, 11, 15, 19 and 23. The astrocytomas were IDH1-mutant, ATRX-negative, and WHO grade 3 or 4. TCRdb keeps only in-frame clones here, not all; method: immunoSEQ multiplex PCR. Of about 23,000 clones listed, 84% were seen once; the top ten hold roughly 2.8%. The TCR originated in a middle-aged man with glioma. Sequences were derived from PBMCs, sampled from a glioma patient whose treatment included an IDH1 peptide vaccine.

The CDR3 loop reads CASSVGGGGTEAFF. The CDR3 DNA sequence: TGTGCCAGCAGCGTAGGCGGGGGAGGCACTGAAGCTTTCTTT. The rearrangement uses TRBV7-9 and TRBJ1-1; TRBD1 might be the D (5 bases). The CDR3 sequence is 14 residues long. V was cut by 5 bases and J by 4 bases, with 14 bases left in between. Germline-derived CDR1 and CDR2 are SEHNR and FQNEAQ (reference sequence).